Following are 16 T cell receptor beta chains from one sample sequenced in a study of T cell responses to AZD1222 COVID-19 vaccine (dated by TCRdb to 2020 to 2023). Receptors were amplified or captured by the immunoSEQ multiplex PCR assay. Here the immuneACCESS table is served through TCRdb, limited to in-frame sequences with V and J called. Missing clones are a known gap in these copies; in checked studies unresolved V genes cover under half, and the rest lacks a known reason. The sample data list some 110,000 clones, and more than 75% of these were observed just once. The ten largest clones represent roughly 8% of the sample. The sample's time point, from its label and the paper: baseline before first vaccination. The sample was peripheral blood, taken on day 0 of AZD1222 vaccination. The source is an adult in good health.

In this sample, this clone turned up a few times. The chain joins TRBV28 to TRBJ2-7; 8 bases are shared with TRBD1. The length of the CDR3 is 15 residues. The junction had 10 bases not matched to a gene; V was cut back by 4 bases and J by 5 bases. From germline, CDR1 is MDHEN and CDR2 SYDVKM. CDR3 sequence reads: CASSSPGTGVNEQYF. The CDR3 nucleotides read TGTGCCAGCAGTTCGCCCGGGACAGGAGTTAACGAGCAGTACTTC.

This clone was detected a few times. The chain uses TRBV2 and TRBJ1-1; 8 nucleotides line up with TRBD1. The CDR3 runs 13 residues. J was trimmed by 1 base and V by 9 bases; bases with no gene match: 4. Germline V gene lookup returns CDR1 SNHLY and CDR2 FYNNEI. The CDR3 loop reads CARRQGPNTEAFF. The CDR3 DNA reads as TGTGCCAGGCGACAGGGGCCGAACACTGAAGCTTTCTTT.

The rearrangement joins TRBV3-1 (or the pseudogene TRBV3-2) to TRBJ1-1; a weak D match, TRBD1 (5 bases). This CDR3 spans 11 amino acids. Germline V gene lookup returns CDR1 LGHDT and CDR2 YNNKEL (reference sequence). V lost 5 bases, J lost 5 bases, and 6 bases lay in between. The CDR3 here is CASSGGTEAFF. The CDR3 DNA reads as TGTGCCAGCAGCGGGGGGACTGAAGCTTTCTTT.

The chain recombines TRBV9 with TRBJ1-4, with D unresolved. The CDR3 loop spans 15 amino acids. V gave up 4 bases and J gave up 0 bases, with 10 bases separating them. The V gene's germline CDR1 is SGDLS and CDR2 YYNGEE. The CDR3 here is CASSSTPSTNEKLFF. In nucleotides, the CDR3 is TGTGCCAGCAGCTCCACACCGTCAACTAATGAAAAACTGTTTTTT.

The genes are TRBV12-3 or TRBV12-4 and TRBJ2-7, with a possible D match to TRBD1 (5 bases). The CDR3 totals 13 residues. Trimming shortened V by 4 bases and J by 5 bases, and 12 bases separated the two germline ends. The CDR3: CASSSDRHNEQYF. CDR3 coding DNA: TGTGCCAGCAGTTCAGACAGACACAACGAGCAGTACTTC.

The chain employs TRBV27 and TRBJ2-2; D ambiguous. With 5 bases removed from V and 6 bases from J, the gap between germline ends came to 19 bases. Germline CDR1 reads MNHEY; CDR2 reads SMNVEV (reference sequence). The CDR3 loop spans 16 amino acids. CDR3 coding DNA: TGTGCCAGCAGTGTTGGCGTTCTAGGAGTGGCCGGGGAGCTGTTTTTT. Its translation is CASSVGVLGVAGELFF.

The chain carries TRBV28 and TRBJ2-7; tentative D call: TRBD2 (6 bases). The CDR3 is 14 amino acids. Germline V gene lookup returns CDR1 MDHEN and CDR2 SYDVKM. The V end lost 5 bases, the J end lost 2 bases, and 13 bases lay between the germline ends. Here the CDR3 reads CASSPGLPPYEQYF. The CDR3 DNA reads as TGTGCCAGCAGTCCTGGACTACCACCCTACGAGCAGTACTTC.

The DNA of the CDR3 is TGTGCCAGAGGGGGCATGAACACTGAAGCTTTCTTT. Its translation is CARGGMNTEAFF. V is TRBV2 and J is TRBJ1-1, with 7 bases that match TRBD1. The germline V gene has CDR1 SNHLY and CDR2 FYNNEI. J lost 0 bases, V lost 9 bases, and 1 base had no gene match. The CDR3 is made up of 12 amino acids.

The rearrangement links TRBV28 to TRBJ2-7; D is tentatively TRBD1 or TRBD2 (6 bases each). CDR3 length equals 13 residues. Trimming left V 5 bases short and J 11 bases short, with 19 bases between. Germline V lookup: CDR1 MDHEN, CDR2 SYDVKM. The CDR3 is CASSLRGPLGKYF. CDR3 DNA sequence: TGTGCCAGCAGTCTACGGGGGCCCCTCGGGAAGTACTTC.

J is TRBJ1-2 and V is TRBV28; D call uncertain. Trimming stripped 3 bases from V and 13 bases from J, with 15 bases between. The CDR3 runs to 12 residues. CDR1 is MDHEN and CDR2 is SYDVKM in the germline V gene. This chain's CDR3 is CASSLTPRPVTF. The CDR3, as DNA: TGTGCCAGCAGTTTGACCCCCCGGCCCGTCACCTTC.

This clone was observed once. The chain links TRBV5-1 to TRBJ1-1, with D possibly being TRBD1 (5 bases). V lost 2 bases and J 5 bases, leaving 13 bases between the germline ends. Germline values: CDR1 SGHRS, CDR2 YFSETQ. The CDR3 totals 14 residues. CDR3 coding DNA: TGCGCCAGCAGCTTTCAGGGCCGACTAACTGAAGCTTTCTTT. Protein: CASSFQGRLTEAFF.

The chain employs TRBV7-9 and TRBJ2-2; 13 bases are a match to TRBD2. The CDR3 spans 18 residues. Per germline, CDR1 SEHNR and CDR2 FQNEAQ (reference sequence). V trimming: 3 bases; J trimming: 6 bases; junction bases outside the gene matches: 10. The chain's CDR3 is CASSLLRTSGRGAGELFF. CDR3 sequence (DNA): TGTGCCAGCAGCTTGCTCAGGACTAGCGGGAGAGGGGCCGGGGAGCTGTTTTTT.

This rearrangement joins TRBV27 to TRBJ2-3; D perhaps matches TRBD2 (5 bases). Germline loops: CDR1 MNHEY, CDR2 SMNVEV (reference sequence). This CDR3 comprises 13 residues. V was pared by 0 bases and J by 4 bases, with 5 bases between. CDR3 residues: CASSLSAADTQYF. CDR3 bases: TGTGCCAGCAGTTTATCAGCGGCAGATACGCAGTATTTT.

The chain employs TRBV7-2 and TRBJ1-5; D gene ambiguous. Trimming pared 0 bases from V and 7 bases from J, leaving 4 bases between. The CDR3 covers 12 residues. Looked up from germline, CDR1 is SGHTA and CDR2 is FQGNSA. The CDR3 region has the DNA TGTGCCAGCAGCTTAGCATGGCAGCCCCAGCATTTT. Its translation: CASSLAWQPQHF.

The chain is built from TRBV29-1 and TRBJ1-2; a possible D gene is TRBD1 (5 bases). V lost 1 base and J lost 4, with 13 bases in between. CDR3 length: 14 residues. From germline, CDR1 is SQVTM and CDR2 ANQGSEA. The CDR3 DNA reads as TGCAGCGTTGAAGGGGGTCAGGGAGTCTATGGCTACACCTTC. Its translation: CSVEGGQGVYGYTF. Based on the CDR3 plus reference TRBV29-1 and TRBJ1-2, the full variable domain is SAVISQKPSRDICQRGTSLTIQCQVDSQVTMMFWYRQQPGQSLTLIATANQGSEATYESGFVIDKFPISRPNLTFSTLTVSNMSPEDSSIYLCSVEGGQGVYGYTFGSGTRLTVV.

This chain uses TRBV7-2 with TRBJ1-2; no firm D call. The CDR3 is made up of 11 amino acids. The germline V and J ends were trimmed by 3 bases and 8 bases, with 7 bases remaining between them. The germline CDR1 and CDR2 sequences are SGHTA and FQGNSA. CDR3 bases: TGTGCCAGCAGCTTGATCGGGGGCTACACCTTC. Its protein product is CASSLIGGYTF. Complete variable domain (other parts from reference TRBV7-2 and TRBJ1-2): GAGVSQSPSNKVTEKGKDVELRCDPISGHTALYWYRQSLGQGLEFLIYFQGNSAPDKSGLPSDRFSAERTGGSVSTLTIQRTQQEDSAVYLCASSLIGGYTFGSGTRLTVV.